This T cell receptor (beta chain) appears in the sequencing data of a study of OX40 agonist ivuxolimab in advanced cancers. Study details: Therapy given before enrollment (anti-PD-1, anti-PD-L1 or anti-CTLA-4) was allowed, and over 35% had some. Study results and limitations: Which antigen the expanded peripheral T cells recognized is unknown.

Looked up from germline, CDR1 is MNHNY and CDR2 is SVGAGI (reference sequence). The CDR3 runs 15 residues. V was shortened by 6 bases and J by 1 base, with 13 bases between the two germline ends. In regard to this clone: Antigen: not known.

Autoimmune disease history or systemic immunosuppression excluded patients. Samples were taken at baseline and on day 1 of cycles 4 and 7. This table comes from immunoSEQ multiplex PCR, and its TCRdb copy is limited to in-frame clones, with some not included. The data show 40,000 to 45,000 clones, about 90% seen once. The rearrangement links TRBV6-6 to TRBJ1-5; tentative D call: TRBD1 (5 bases). The sequences come from CD4+ or CD8+ T cells sorted from blood, collected in a trial of the OX40 agonist ivuxolimab. The source of this sequence is an adult with an advanced solid tumor such as melanoma, head and neck, liver or kidney cancer. CDR3 DNA sequence: TGTGCCAGCAGAAATCTTGGGGGGAGCAATCAGCCCCAGCATTTT. It encodes CASRNLGGSNQPQHF.